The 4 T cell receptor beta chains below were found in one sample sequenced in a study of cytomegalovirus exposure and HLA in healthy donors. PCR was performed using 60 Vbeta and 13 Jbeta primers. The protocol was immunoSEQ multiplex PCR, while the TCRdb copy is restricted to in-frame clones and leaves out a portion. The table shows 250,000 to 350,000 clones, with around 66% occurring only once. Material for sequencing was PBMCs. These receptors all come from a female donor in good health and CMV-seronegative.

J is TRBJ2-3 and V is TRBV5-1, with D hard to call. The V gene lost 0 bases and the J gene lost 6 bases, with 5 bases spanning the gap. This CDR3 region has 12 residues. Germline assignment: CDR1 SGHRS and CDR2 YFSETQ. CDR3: CASSLAPDTQYF. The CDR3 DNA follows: TGCGCCAGCAGCTTGGCCCCGGATACGCAGTATTTT.

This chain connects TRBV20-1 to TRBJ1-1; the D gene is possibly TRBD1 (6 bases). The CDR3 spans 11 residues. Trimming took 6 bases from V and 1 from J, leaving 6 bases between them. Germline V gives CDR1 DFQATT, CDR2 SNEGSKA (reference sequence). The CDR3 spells CSARGNTEAFF. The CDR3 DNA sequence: TGCAGTGCCAGGGGGAACACTGAAGCTTTCTTT.

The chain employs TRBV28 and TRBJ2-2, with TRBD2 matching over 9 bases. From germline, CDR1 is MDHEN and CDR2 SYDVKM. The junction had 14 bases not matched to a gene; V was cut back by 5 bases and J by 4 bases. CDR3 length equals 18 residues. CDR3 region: CASSPLLAGALSTGELFF. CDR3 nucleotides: TGTGCCAGCAGTCCGCTCTTAGCGGGAGCTCTTAGCACCGGGGAGCTGTTTTTT.

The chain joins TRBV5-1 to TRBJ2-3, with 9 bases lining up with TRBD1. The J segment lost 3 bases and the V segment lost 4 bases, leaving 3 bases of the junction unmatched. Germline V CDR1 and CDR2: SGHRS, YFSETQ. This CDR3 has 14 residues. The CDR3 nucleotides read TGCGCCAGCAGCCCCGGACAGGGGACAGATACGCAGTATTTT. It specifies CASSPGQGTDTQYF.